One and the same sample provided the 18 T cell receptor beta chains below, sequenced in a study of T cell repertoires in urothelial bladder cancer. Method: immunoSEQ multiplex PCR; TCRdb's copy keeps in-frame clones and lacks some. Here the sample spans thousands of clones, roughly 58% being singletons. Sequencing input: tumor-infiltrating cells from bladder cancer. These receptors were collected from a human donor with urothelial carcinoma.

This clone occurred a few times. The rearrangement uses TRBV6-5 and TRBJ1-1; D is perhaps TRBD1 (6 bases). Germline values: CDR1 MNHEY, CDR2 SVGAGI. The CDR3 consists of 12 residues. V gave up 4 bases and J gave up 10 bases, with 13 bases separating them. CDR3 sequence reads: CASSLAWGLAFF. The CDR3 DNA reads TGTGCCAGCAGTTTGGCCTGGGGGCTAGCTTTCTTT.

The chain combines TRBV4-1 with TRBJ2-3, with 14 bases that match TRBD2. In germline, CDR1 is MGHRA, CDR2 YSYEKL. This CDR3 spans 21 amino acids. The V segment lost 0 bases and the J segment 0 bases; nucleotides outside the gene matches: 11. CDR3 loop: CASSQDWYPGLAGASTDTQYF. The CDR3 DNA sequence: TGCGCCAGCAGCCAAGATTGGTATCCGGGACTAGCGGGGGCTAGCACAGATACGCAGTATTTT.

This rearrangement joins TRBV5-1 to TRBJ2-3; D gene ambiguous. V dropped 0 bases and J dropped 1 base, with 6 bases sitting between them. This CDR3 has 14 residues. Germline V gene sequence: CDR1 SGHRS, CDR2 YFSETQ. The chain's CDR3 is CASSLVAGTDTQYF. The CDR3 DNA follows: TGCGCCAGCAGCTTGGTTGCAGGCACAGATACGCAGTATTTT.

The chain couples TRBV19 to TRBJ2-7; 7 bases fit TRBD1. Germline CDR1 and CDR2: LNHDA and SQIVND (reference sequence). The CDR3 length is 15 residues. Trimming at V came to 5 bases and at J to 2 bases, leaving 9 bases not matched to a gene. The CDR3 loop reads CASSPETGTTYEQYF. CDR3 DNA: TGTGCCAGTAGTCCAGAGACAGGGACGACCTACGAGCAGTACTTC.

This clone was counted once. The chain recombines TRBV9 with TRBJ1-2, with D possibly matching TRBD1 (6 bases). The CDR3 covers 14 residues. The V end was cut by 4 bases, the J end by 4 bases, with 14 bases between. Germline assignment: CDR1 SGDLS and CDR2 YYNGEE. DNA for the CDR3: TGTGCCAGCAGCCCCGGGGGCTTTTTCTATGGCTACACCTTC. Translating gives CASSPGGFFYGYTF. The full variable domain, completed using reference TRBV9 and TRBJ1-2, is DSGVTQTPKHLITATGQRVTLRCSPRSGDLSVYWYQQSLDQGLQFLIQYYNGEERAKGNILERFSAQQFPDLHSELNLSSLELGDSALYFCASSPGGFFYGYTFGSGTRLTVV.

The V call is TRBV19, the J call TRBJ2-7; 7 bases are a match to TRBD1. Germline V CDR1 and CDR2: LNHDA, SQIVND (reference sequence). V lost 6 bases to trimming and J lost 2 bases; unmatched junction nucleotides: 7. This CDR3 spans 14 amino acids. The CDR3 loop reads CASSPGTVTYEQYF. The DNA of the CDR3 is TGTGCCAGTAGCCCCGGGACAGTCACCTACGAGCAGTACTTC. The full variable domain, in which reference TRBV19 and TRBJ2-7 provide the parts outside the CDR3, is DGGITQSPKYLFRKEGQNVTLSCEQNLNHDAMYWYRQDPGQGLRLIYYSQIVNDFQKGDIAEGYSVSREKKESFPLTVTSAQKNPTAFYLCASSPGTVTYEQYFGPGTRLTVT.

This clone has just one count. The chain employs TRBV7-2 and TRBJ2-1; 7 nucleotides match TRBD1. The V segment lost 5 bases and the J segment 5 bases; nucleotides outside the gene matches: 9. Germline V gene data show CDR1 as SGHTA and CDR2 as FQGNSA. The CDR3 is 15 residues long. The CDR3 sequence: CASSRPGTANNEQFF. The CDR3 DNA sequence: TGTGCCAGCAGCAGACCCGGGACAGCCAACAATGAGCAGTTCTTC.

The chain combines TRBV18 with TRBJ2-1; D gene unclear. The CDR3 loop spans 14 amino acids. The V end was cut by 0 bases, the J end by 9 bases, with 12 bases between. CDR1 and CDR2 from the germline V gene are KGHSH and LQKENI. The CDR3 spells CASSPPDRGPEQFF. For the CDR3, the DNA is TGTGCCAGCTCACCACCGGACCGAGGCCCTGAGCAGTTCTTC.

This chain's CDR3 is CASREEGRSSYEQYF. CDR3 in DNA: TGTGCCAGCAGGGAGGAGGGCCGGAGCTCCTACGAGCAGTACTTC. This chain uses TRBV5-8 with TRBJ2-7; D is perhaps TRBD2 (6 bases). CDR3 size: 15 residues. The V and J ends lost 5 bases and 0 bases respectively, with 15 bases between them. Germline CDR1 reads SGHTS; CDR2 reads YDEGEE.

This clone showed up just a few times. The chain links TRBV14 to TRBJ2-7, with TRBD2 matching over 7 bases. The CDR3 extends over 14 amino acids. Germline trimming cut 4 bases from V and 6 bases from J; bases unmatched to any gene: 9. The V gene's germline CDR1 is SGHDN and CDR2 FVKESK. The CDR3 reads CASSRLAGVFEQYF. CDR3 nucleotide sequence: TGTGCCAGCAGCCGCCTCGCGGGGGTGTTCGAGCAGTACTTC.

The chain employs TRBV2 and TRBJ1-3; D possibly corresponds to TRBD1 (6 bases). CDR3 length equals 15 residues. With 3 bases removed from V and 2 bases from J, the gap between germline ends came to 11 bases. Per the germline V gene, CDR1 is SNHLY and CDR2 is FYNNEI. CDR3 in amino acids: CASSDGRGTGNTIYF. CDR3 in DNA: TGTGCCAGCAGTGATGGAAGGGGGACTGGAAACACCATATATTTT.

J is TRBJ2-1 and V is TRBV30; 11 nucleotides line up with TRBD1. V dropped 1 base and J dropped 5; count of bases not matched to a gene: 7. The CDR3 sequence is 16 residues long. Germline CDR1 is GTSNPN and CDR2 is SVGIG (reference sequence). The CDR3 here is CAWSAWTGGLNNEQFF. Written as DNA, the CDR3 is TGTGCCTGGAGTGCTTGGACAGGGGGCTTAAACAATGAGCAGTTCTTC.

The J gene is TRBJ1-1, the V gene TRBV25-1; TRBD1 agrees at 9 bases. Losses at the gene ends were 4 bases for V and 5 bases for J; bases not matched to a gene: 11. The CDR3 has 16 residues. Germline V gene sequence: CDR1 MGHDK, CDR2 SYGVNS. CDR3 nucleotides: TGTGCCAGCAGTGTTGTTACAGGGGGCAGGGGAACTGAAGCTTTCTTT. Amino acids: CASSVVTGGRGTEAFF.

J is TRBJ2-2 and V is TRBV7-9; D gene ambiguous. This CDR3 has 15 residues. Per germline, CDR1 SEHNR and CDR2 FQNEAQ (reference sequence). V was clipped by 1 base and J by 0 bases, with 6 bases between them. The CDR3 nucleotides are TGTGCCAGCAGCTTAGAAGCGCCGAACACCGGGGAGCTGTTTTTT. Translating it yields CASSLEAPNTGELFF. The full variable domain, in which reference TRBV7-9 and TRBJ2-2 provide the parts outside the CDR3, is DTGVSQNPRHKITKRGQNVTFRCDPISEHNRLYWYRQTLGQGPEFLTYFQNEAQLEKSRLLSDRFSAERPKGSFSTLEIQRTEQGDSAMYLCASSLEAPNTGELFFGEGSRLTVL.

V and J are TRBV18 and TRBJ1-1; 10 nucleotides match TRBD1. The CDR3 consists of 15 residues. Germline CDR1 KGHSH, CDR2 LQKENI. V lost 3 bases and J lost 2; bases outside the gene matches: 3. The CDR3, as DNA: TGTGCCAGCTCACCCGGGACAGGGGCTAACACTGAAGCTTTCTTT. Amino acid sequence: CASSPGTGANTEAFF.

This clone was detected only a few times. This chain links TRBV30 with TRBJ2-2; D might be TRBD1 (6 bases). The CDR3 runs 14 residues. Looked up from germline, CDR1 is GTSNPN and CDR2 is SVGIG (reference sequence). V was shortened by 4 bases and J by 6 bases, with 15 bases between the two germline ends. The CDR3 DNA is TGTGCCTGGAATCAGGCGACAGGAGCCGGGGAGCTGTTTTTT. It encodes CAWNQATGAGELFF.

By sample fraction, this clone is medium-sized. V usage is TRBV27 and J usage is TRBJ1-2; unclear D gene. Per germline, CDR1 MNHEY and CDR2 SMNVEV (reference sequence). V was pared by 9 bases and J by 4 bases, with 21 bases between. CDR3 length: 15 amino acids. CDR3 loop: CASSPSAGISYGYTF. CDR3 coding DNA: TGTGCCAGTTCCCCTTCAGCGGGGATCAGCTATGGCTACACCTTC.

This chain joins TRBV19 and TRBJ2-5; TRBD1 or TRBD2 may be the D gene (5 bases each). The V gene lost 3 bases and the J gene lost 5 bases, with 13 bases spanning the gap. Germline V gene lookup returns CDR1 LNHDA and CDR2 SQIVND (reference sequence). This CDR3 is built from 14 residues. CDR3 residues: CASSMTRGGETQYF. CDR3 DNA sequence: TGTGCCAGTAGTATGACCCGGGGCGGGGAGACCCAGTACTTC.